Listed here are 11 T cell receptor beta chains from one sample, sequenced in a study of shared clonotypes between healthy human individuals. Profiled with immunoSEQ multiplex PCR; TCRdb holds only in-frame clones, not every one. The profile shows a few million clones, just over 90% of them singletons. The sequenced material came from naive CD4+ T cells from PBMCs. Indicated subset: CD45RA+ positively selected. The receptors here all came from a man between 18 and 35 years old in good health. Some clones in this sample may be carry-over from other donors' samples.

The chain is built from TRBV6-4 and TRBJ1-6, with 7 bases fitting TRBD1. After removal of 5 bases from V and 10 bases from J, the junction contained 5 bases not matched to a gene. Germline V gene data show CDR1 as MRHNA and CDR2 as SNTAGT. The CDR3 extends over 13 amino acids. DNA for the CDR3: TGTGCCAGCAGTTGGGACAGTACGTCACCCCTCCACTTT. It codes for CASSWDSTSPLHF.

The rearrangement links TRBV25-1 to TRBJ1-6, with 7 bases matching TRBD1. Losses at the gene ends were 5 bases for V and 0 bases for J; bases not matched to a gene: 10. Per the germline V gene, CDR1 is MGHDK and CDR2 is SYGVNS. The CDR3 contains 18 residues. CDR3 protein: CASSPFRGVSSYNSPLHF. The CDR3 DNA sequence: TGTGCCAGCAGTCCGTTCAGGGGGGTTAGCTCCTATAATTCACCCCTCCACTTT.

The V gene is TRBV5-6, the J gene TRBJ2-5; the D gene is possibly TRBD1 (5 bases). V lost 6 bases, J lost 2 bases, and 17 bases lay in between. The CDR3 totals 15 residues. CDR1 and CDR2 (germline): SGHDT, YYEEEE. The CDR3 sequence: CASNHLSRDQETQYF. CDR3 sequence (DNA): TGTGCCAGCAACCACCTCTCCAGGGATCAAGAGACCCAGTACTTC.

Concerning this clone itself: Other DNA sequences in this specimen translate into the identical CDR3. The rearrangement joins TRBV5-1 to TRBJ2-3; 7 bases fit TRBD2. Looked up from germline, CDR1 is SGHRS and CDR2 is YFSETQ. V lost 4 bases, J lost 0 bases, and 2 bases stayed unmatched. The CDR3 has 14 amino acids. The CDR3 coding sequence is TGCGCCAGCAGCCCGGGGGGAAGCACAGATACGCAGTATTTT. Protein product: CASSPGGSTDTQYF.

About this clone itself: The sample contains more than one DNA sequence encoding this CDR3. This sequence joins TRBV6-5 and TRBJ1-1, with D unresolved. Germline assignment: CDR1 MNHEY and CDR2 SVGAGI. This CDR3 region has 13 residues. Trimming removed 3 bases from V and 1 base from J, with 6 bases in between. Written as DNA, the CDR3 is TGTGCCAGCAGTTATAGACAGAACACTGAAGCTTTCTTT. Residues: CASSYRQNTEAFF.

The rearrangement uses TRBV5-1 and TRBJ2-7, with D perhaps matching TRBD1 or TRBD2 (6 bases each). V lost 4 bases and J lost 0, with 11 bases in between. The CDR3 extends over 14 amino acids. CDR1 is SGHRS and CDR2 is YFSETQ in the germline V gene. The CDR3 here is CASSRGRDSYEQYF. The CDR3 DNA is TGCGCCAGCAGCCGGGGGCGGGACTCCTACGAGCAGTACTTC. Combining the CDR3 with reference TRBV5-1 and TRBJ2-7 gives the whole variable domain KAGVTQTPRYLIKTRGQQVTLSCSPISGHRSVSWYQQTPGQGLQFLFEYFSETQRNKGNFPGRFSGRQFSNSRSEMNVSTLELGDSALYLCASSRGRDSYEQYFGPGTRLTVT.

This rearrangement joins TRBV5-5 to TRBJ1-2; 7 nucleotides align to TRBD1. Germline V gives CDR1 SGHKS, CDR2 YYEKEE (reference sequence). J was trimmed by 9 bases and V by 5 bases; bases with no gene match: 13. The CDR3 runs to 14 residues. CDR3 sequence (DNA): TGTGCCAGCAGGTCCCATGACAGGGATTTCAGCTACACCTTC. Residues: CASRSHDRDFSYTF. Looking up the rest from reference TRBV5-5 and TRBJ1-2 gives the full variable domain: DAGVTQSPTHLIKTRGQQVTLRCSPISGHKSVSWYQQVLGQGPQFIFQYYEKEERGRGNFPDRFSARQFPNYSSELNVNALLLGDSALYLCASRSHDRDFSYTFGSGTRLTVV.

The chain joins TRBV7-2 to TRBJ2-7, with D perhaps TRBD1 (6 bases). The CDR3 runs 14 residues. V lost 6 bases to trimming and J lost 7 bases, with 19 bases between them. CDR1 SGHTA and CDR2 FQGNSA come from the germline V gene. CDR3 in DNA: TGTGCCAGCAGTGGACCACAACAGGGATGGGAGCAGTACTTC. Its translation is CASSGPQQGWEQYF.

This chain connects TRBV7-9 to TRBJ2-3; 7 positions match TRBD2. Germline V gene data show CDR1 as SEHNR and CDR2 as FQNEAQ (reference sequence). The CDR3 runs to 17 residues. J was trimmed by 3 bases and V by 4 bases; bases with no gene match: 13. The CDR3 region has the DNA TGTGCCAGCAGCTCGACCCCTGGAAGGGAGGGAACAGATACGCAGTATTTT. Translated: CASSSTPGREGTDTQYF.

The rearrangement joins TRBV7-8 to TRBJ1-5; D unclear. Germline V lookup: CDR1 SGHVS, CDR2 FQNEAQ. This CDR3 contains 15 residues. V was cut by 3 bases and J by 2 bases, with 11 bases left in between. CDR3 in amino acids: CASSFSWAGNQPQHF. The CDR3 nucleotides read TGTGCCAGCAGCTTTTCATGGGCAGGCAATCAGCCCCAGCATTTT. Combining the CDR3 with reference TRBV7-8 and TRBJ1-5 gives the whole variable domain GAGVSQSPRYKVAKRGQDVALRCDPISGHVSLFWYQQALGQGPEFLTYFQNEAQLDKSGLPSDRFFAERPEGSVSTLKIQRTQQEDSAVYLCASSFSWAGNQPQHFGDGTRLSIL.

The chain employs TRBV4-1 and TRBJ2-5; D possibly corresponds to TRBD2 (6 bases). CDR3 size: 14 residues. V was trimmed by 4 bases and J by 1 base, leaving 10 bases between them. The germline V gene has CDR1 MGHRA and CDR2 YSYEKL. The CDR3: CASSPAGFQETQYF. The CDR3 DNA follows: TGCGCCAGCAGCCCCGCGGGGTTCCAAGAGACCCAGTACTTC.